The 18 T cell receptor beta chains below come from one sample, sequenced in a study of T cells in Graves' hyperthyroidism and ophthalmopathy. The source material, RNA transcripts, was used to amplify TCR beta CDR3 regions. During a first-round RT-PCR of the TCR CDR3, the HTBI primer set was used. TCRdb ran MiXCR on the multiplex PCR reads and lists one entry per CDR3 protein. The data show about 290,000 distinct CDR3 sequences, roughly 17% seen once. The sample consisted of blood. The origin of the receptors is a man younger than 45 with Graves' hyperthyroidism.

This clonotype was counted many times. The chain combines TRBV12-3 or TRBV12-4 with TRBJ2-2; possibly TRBD1 for D (6 bases). Trimming pared 6 bases from V and 6 bases from J, leaving 11 bases between. The CDR3 is 13 amino acids. The CDR3 coding sequence is TGTGCCAGCAGACATGACAGGCCCGGGGAGCTGTTTTTT. Translated, it gives CASRHDRPGELFF.

This clonotype has at least ten counts. This sequence joins TRBV11-2 and TRBJ2-7; perhaps TRBD1 as D (5 bases). Trimming stripped 6 bases from V and 5 bases from J, with 11 bases between. The CDR3 runs 12 residues. Germline V lookup: CDR1 SGHAT, CDR2 FQNNGV. The chain's CDR3 is CASSSSRDEQYF. In DNA, the CDR3 is TGTGCCAGCAGTTCGTCCAGGGACGAGCAGTACTTC.

This clonotype has a handful of counts. The V and J genes are TRBV7-9 and TRBJ2-2; 10 bases align to TRBD2. Germline lookup yields CDR1 SEHNR and CDR2 FQNEAQ (reference sequence). This CDR3 region has 15 residues. The V and J ends lost 11 bases and 4 bases, in that order; junction bases with no gene match: 10. CDR3 sequence (DNA): TGTGCCGACCAGGCTAGCGGGAGTGGCACCGGGGAGCTGTTTTTT. This gives the protein CADQASGSGTGELFF.

This clonotype turned up a few times. The chain is built from TRBV19 and TRBJ2-1; 7 nucleotides align to TRBD2. V was pared by 2 bases and J by 3 bases, with 1 base of the junction left unmatched. The CDR3 contains 14 residues. Germline V gene lookup returns CDR1 LNHDA and CDR2 SQIVND (reference sequence). CDR3 coding DNA: TGTGCCAGTAGTATATCTAGCGGCTACAATGAGCAGTTCTTC. It is translated as CASSISSGYNEQFF.

This clonotype occurred many times. This chain joins TRBV30 and TRBJ1-5; 8 bases line up with TRBD1. The CDR3 length is 13 residues. The V gene's germline CDR1 is GTSNPN and CDR2 SVGIG (reference sequence). V lost 5 bases, J lost 7 bases, and 7 bases stayed unmatched. The CDR3 here is CAWGQGLGQPQHF. The CDR3 nucleotides are TGTGCCTGGGGACAGGGTCTAGGGCAGCCCCAGCATTTT.

This clonotype was found many times. The V and J genes are TRBV29-1 and TRBJ2-3; D unresolved. The CDR3 sequence is 14 residues long. The germline V and J ends were trimmed by 4 bases and 3 bases, with 14 bases remaining between them. Per the germline V gene, CDR1 is SQVTM and CDR2 is ANQGSEA. CDR3: CSVAIGARTDTQYF. In DNA form, the CDR3 reads TGCAGCGTTGCCATCGGCGCCCGTACAGATACGCAGTATTTT.

The table lists this clonotype with many counts. The CDR3 bases are TGTGCCAGCTCCCGGGAGGTCTCCTACAATGAGCAGTTCTTC. Protein: CASSREVSYNEQFF. J is TRBJ2-1 and V is TRBV28, with 7 bases identical to TRBD2. Germline assignment: CDR1 MDHEN and CDR2 SYDVKM. J gave up 0 bases and V 8 bases, and 4 bases lay outside the gene matches. This CDR3 contains 14 residues.

The chain recombines TRBV12-3 or TRBV12-4 with TRBJ2-7, with 9 bases aligning to TRBD1. Germline trimming cut 7 bases from V and 0 bases from J; bases unmatched to any gene: 4. CDR3 length equals 14 residues. The chain's CDR3 is CASTKQGASYEQYF. DNA of the CDR3: TGTGCCAGCACCAAACAGGGGGCCTCCTACGAGCAGTACTTC.

This clonotype was observed at least ten times. The J gene is TRBJ2-7, the V gene TRBV7-9; 7 bases are shared with TRBD1. Per germline, CDR1 SEHNR and CDR2 FQNEAQ (reference sequence). The CDR3 totals 16 residues. J lost 5 bases, V lost 1 base, and 11 bases had no gene match. CDR3 sequence (DNA): TGTGCCAGCAGCTTAGGAGGGGGCGGAAGACGGGACGAGCAGTACTTC. It specifies CASSLGGGGRRDEQYF.

This clonotype has just a few counts. This chain connects TRBV3-1 to TRBJ2-5, with 9 bases fitting TRBD2. Germline V gene data show CDR1 as LGHDT and CDR2 as YNNKEL (reference sequence). After removal of 5 bases from V and 2 bases from J, the junction contained 3 bases not matched to a gene. The CDR3 totals 14 residues. As DNA, the CDR3 is TGTGCCAGCAGCGTAGCGGGAGTACAAGAGACCCAGTACTTC. Translated: CASSVAGVQETQYF.

This clonotype has only a few counts. This chain uses TRBV3-1 with TRBJ2-1; weak D call: TRBD2 (6 bases). The V gene lost 1 base and the J gene lost 11 bases, with 12 bases spanning the gap. CDR3 length: 13 amino acids. In germline, CDR1 is LGHDT, CDR2 YNNKEL (reference sequence). The CDR3 region has the DNA TGTGCCAGCAGCCAAGTTCGCACTAGCCAGCAGTTCTTC. Encoded protein: CASSQVRTSQQFF.

This clonotype has a count of ten or more. The CDR3 is CASSEFSSNQPQHF. CDR3 coding DNA: TGTGCCAGCAGTGAATTTAGTAGCAATCAGCCCCAGCATTTT. V usage is TRBV6-1 and J usage is TRBJ1-5; D is ambiguous. CDR1 and CDR2 from the germline V gene are MNHNS and SASEGT. The germline V and J ends were trimmed by 2 bases and 0 bases, with 5 bases remaining between them. This CDR3 comprises 14 residues.

This chain joins TRBV29-1 and TRBJ2-3; D might be TRBD2 (5 bases). V lost 4 bases, J lost 7 bases, and 15 bases lay in between. The CDR3 has 13 amino acids. The V gene's germline CDR1 is SQVTM and CDR2 ANQGSEA. The CDR3 protein is CSVVQTRGNTQYF. The CDR3 bases are TGCAGCGTTGTGCAAACTCGGGGAAATACGCAGTATTTT.

This clonotype appeared many times. V is TRBV7-9 and J is TRBJ2-3; the D gene is possibly TRBD2 (6 bases). The CDR3 consists of 15 residues. Germline-derived CDR1 and CDR2 are SEHNR and FQNEAQ (reference sequence). Trimming left V 11 bases short and J 4 bases short, with 22 bases between. The CDR3 bases are TGTGCCCCATACCCCAGTGCGGGAAGGGCAGATACGCAGTATTTT. Residues: CAPYPSAGRADTQYF.

The chain carries TRBV20-1 and TRBJ2-1; 7 positions agree with TRBD2. V shed 1 base and J 0 bases; nucleotides not matched to a gene: 9. The CDR3 contains 17 residues. CDR1 is DFQATT and CDR2 is SNEGSKA in the germline V gene (reference sequence). Here the CDR3 reads CSARGSPRGVSYNEQFF. The CDR3 nucleotides are TGCAGTGCTAGAGGCAGCCCCCGGGGGGTCTCCTACAATGAGCAGTTCTTC.

This clonotype was seen repeatedly, ten times or more. The gene calls are TRBV11-3 and TRBJ1-5; TRBD1 is a possible D gene (5 bases). V lost 5 bases and J lost 5, with 10 bases in between. CDR3 length: 13 amino acids. Germline CDR1 is SGHNT and CDR2 is YENEEA. CDR3 residues: CASSHDSYQPQHF. The CDR3 nucleotides are TGTGCCAGCAGCCACGACAGTTATCAGCCCCAGCATTTT.

On this clonotype: Sequence at one end of the junction differs from germline and may be a read error. The chain is built from TRBV5-4 and TRBJ1-3; D is perhaps TRBD1 (6 bases). There are 15 residues in the CDR3. The V gene's germline CDR1 is SGHNT and CDR2 YYREEE (reference sequence). The CDR3 reads CASSRTGYSGNTISF. In nucleotides, the CDR3 is TGTGCCAGCAGCCGTACAGGGTACTCTGGAAACACCATATCTTTT. The full variable domain, its missing parts supplied by reference TRBV5-4 and TRBJ1-3, is ETGVTQSPTHLIKTRGQQVTLRCSSQSGHNTVSWYQQALGQGPQFIFQYYREEENGRGNFPPRFSGLQFPNYSSELNVNALELDDSALYLCASSRTGYSGNTISFGEGSWLTVV.

CDR3 amino acids: CASSLARNEKLFF. The CDR3 coding sequence is TGTGCCAGCAGCTTGGCCAGAAATGAAAAACTGTTTTTT. The genes are TRBV5-5 and TRBJ1-4; D uncertain. V was pared by 0 bases and J by 5 bases, with 5 bases between. The CDR3 spans 13 residues. Germline V gene sequence: CDR1 SGHKS, CDR2 YYEKEE (reference sequence).